This TCR beta chain comes out of a study of T cell therapy after organ transplantation. Study overall: Blood for the short-term post-therapy sample came 4 to 8 weeks after therapy.

Stated time point: 4-8 weeks after completion of therapy. This clone was observed a single time. Its specificity is unknown. Germline V gene sequence: CDR1 MNHEY, CDR2 SMNVEV (reference sequence). Trimming left V 5 bases short and J 15 bases short, with 17 bases between. The CDR3 length is 12 residues. Clones were sequenced by immunoSEQ multiplex PCR, and TCRdb holds only the in-frame ones, with some missing. The sample comprises just under 20,000 clones, 81% of which are singletons, and roughly a tenth rests with the top ten. The sample in question was CD8+ T cells from blood, obtained after autologous CMV-specific T cell therapy. The receptor's source is a human patient who had received a solid organ transplant and had CMV disease. Certain T cells may be donor cells from the graft. The chain links TRBV27 to TRBJ2-1, with TRBD2 as a possible D gene (5 bases). The CDR3 reads CASSPTRLNWFF. Here the CDR3 DNA reads TGTGCCAGCAGTCCGACCCGACTAAATTGGTTCTTC.